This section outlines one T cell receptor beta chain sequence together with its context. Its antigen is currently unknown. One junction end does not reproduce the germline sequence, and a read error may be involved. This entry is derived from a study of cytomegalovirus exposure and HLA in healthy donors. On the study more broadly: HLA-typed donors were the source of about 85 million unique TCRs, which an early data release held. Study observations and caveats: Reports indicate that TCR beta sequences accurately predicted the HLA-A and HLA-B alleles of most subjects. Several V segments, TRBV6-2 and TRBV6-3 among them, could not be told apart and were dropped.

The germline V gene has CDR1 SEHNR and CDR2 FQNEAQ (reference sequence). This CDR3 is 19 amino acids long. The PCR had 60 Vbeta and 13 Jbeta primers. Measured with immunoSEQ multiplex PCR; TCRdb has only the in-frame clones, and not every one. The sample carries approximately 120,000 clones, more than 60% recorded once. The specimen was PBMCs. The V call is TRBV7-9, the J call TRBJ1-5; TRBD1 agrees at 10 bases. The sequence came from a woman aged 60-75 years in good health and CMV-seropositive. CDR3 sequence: CSSSFSGQGTPYSNQPQHF. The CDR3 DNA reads TGTTCCAGCAGCTTCTCGGGACAGGGGACCCCGTATAGCAATCAGCCCCAGCATTTT.